This record looks at one T cell receptor (beta chain) sequence and its context. The specificity of this receptor is unknown. The sample holds no much larger clone one base away, and base qualities are not on file. The germline V gene (reference sequence) yields MNHEY for CDR1 and SMNVEV for CDR2. Its CDR3 holds 14 amino acids, cysteine through phenylalanine. The read is trimmed to its CDR3 DNA, 42 bases read in frame from base 1. Trimming costs V 6 bases and J 0 bases, and their ends lie 12 bases apart. TCRbeta CDR3 regions were amplified from genomic DNA using the immunoSEQ Assay, a bias-controlled multiplex PCR. On the study's bioinformatics: Nucleated cell counts per sample were estimated from amplification of reference gene primers within the assay. To quantify the absolute abundance of each unique TCRbeta CDR3 rearrangement, sequence reads were collapsed and filtered. For each sample, productive Simpson clonality was calculated as the square root of Simpson's diversity index over productive rearrangements. TCRdb holds this immuneACCESS table with in-frame rearrangements only. Some clones are missing; in checked studies, unresolved V genes explain under half, and the rest has no known cause. The V and J calls and the clone size are those of that table, but D and trimming were determined from the DNA. Counted in this sample were 200,000 to 250,000 clones; 80% to 90% of them appeared once. The leading ten clones occupy 5.5% to 6.5% of the sample.

The record originates from a study of blood T cell repertoires in COVID-19 (dated by TCRdb to about 2020). Regarding the study in general: Samples covering the acute and convalescent phases of COVID-19 were provided by collaborators in the United States, Italy and Spain. The material from the prospective study consisted of cDNA or gDNA derived from T cells, B-cell-depleted T cells, or PBMCs. Deeply sampled blood TCRbeta repertoires from subjects exposed to, actively infected with, or recovered from COVID-19 were included in the dataset. The repertoires were released in a freely available public database meant as a resource for research on the immune response to SARS-CoV-2. Samples came from the ongoing ImmuneRACE study (first 160 participants) plus 1,254 subjects from 6 global collaborators. A de-identified subject ID, COVID-19 status, age in years and sex were almost always included in the sample metadata. Where HLA class I and class II types were available, the types were taken from metadata supplied by the sample provider, not from assay-based typing.

Results and caveats for the whole study, not just this receptor: How much clinical and demographic metadata was included differed by source and by participant, and the metadata was provided uncurated.

Whole blood was collected in K2EDTA tubes by collaborating institutions according to the institutions' own protocols. For TCRbeta analysis, collaborators shipped samples in one of three forms: frozen whole blood, isolated PBMCs, or DNA extracted from either of those sample types. The V and J segments used are TRBV27 and TRBJ2-7; possibly the D gene is TRBD2, per 5 matching bases. The sequencing sample was made of peripheral blood. This clonotype originated in a man between 60 and 75 years old with acute or convalescent COVID-19. The CDR3 corresponds to CASRLTGSSYEQYF. The nucleotides are TGTGCCAGCAGACTTACGGGAAGCTCCTACGAGCAGTACTTC.